This T cell receptor beta chain was found in a study of T cells in Graves' hyperthyroidism and ophthalmopathy. This clonotype was counted at least ten times. Regions amplified from RNA transcripts were the TCR beta CDR3 regions. The HTBI primer set drove a first-round RT-PCR of the TCR CDR3. TCRdb reprocessed the multiplex PCR reads with MiXCR, giving one entry per CDR3 protein. The table has a few hundred thousand distinct CDR3 sequences, approximately 14% seen once. V was pared by 3 bases and J by 4 bases, with 12 bases of the junction left unmatched. Germline V gene lookup returns CDR1 SEHNR and CDR2 FQNEAQ (reference sequence). The CDR3 loop spans 17 amino acids.

The rearrangement uses TRBV7-9 and TRBJ2-3, with 8 bases lining up with TRBD2. This TCR was recovered from a young woman with Graves' hyperthyroidism. The sample was blood. The CDR3, as DNA: TGTGCCAGCAGCTTTCCGATAGGAGCGGGAGTAGCAGATACGCAGTATTTT. Translation: CASSFPIGAGVADTQYF.